These T cell receptor beta chains were read from a single sample in a study of spatial heterogeneity in lung cancer. TCRdb reanalysed the 5' RACE reads using MiXCR and keeps one entry per CDR3 protein. Counted here are 43,000 or so distinct CDR3 sequences, over 6.5% occurring once; the ten biggest clones make up around 43%. This specimen was PBMCs, taken at surgery. The receptors derive from a female donor with early-stage non-small cell lung cancer. Each CDR3 is given with its conserved first and last residue. The D gene is left open where the match is weak. Clone size is shown for a subset of rows, as once, few, many or a class of expanded clone.

clone size	D gene	V gene	J gene	CDR3 DNA	CDR3 protein
many	TRBD1	TRBV6-5	TRBJ1-2	TGTGCCAGCATCCCCCGCGGGACAGGCTATGGCTACACCTTC	CASIPRGTGYGYTF
.	.	TRBV2	TRBJ1-1	TGTGCCAGCAGTGAAAGGTCAGGGGCCCCTGGACCTGAAGCTTTCTTT	CASSERSGAPGPEAFF
many	TRBD1	TRBV6-5	TRBJ1-2	TGTGCCAGCAGTTACAACGACAGGGTCTATGGCTACACCTTC	CASSYNDRVYGYTF
many	TRBD1	TRBV7-2	TRBJ2-3	TGTGCCAGCAGCTTACTGGGGACAGGGGTGGCAGATACGCAGTATTTT	CASSLLGTGVADTQYF
many	.	TRBV5-1	TRBJ2-1	TGCGCCAGCAGCCGCAGACCGGGGAGCAATGAGCAGTTCTTC	CASSRRPGSNEQFF
many	.	TRBV7-9	TRBJ1-1	TGTGCCAGCTACCCGAATAGGGCAGGAAACACTGAAGCTTTCTTT	CASYPNRAGNTEAFF
many	.	TRBV7-2	TRBJ2-5	TGTGCCAGCAGCCCAAGCTCCAACAGGGTTCGAGGAGAGACCCAGTACTTC	CASSPSSNRVRGETQYF
few	.	TRBV2	TRBJ1-1	TGTGCCAGCAGAGAAAGGGGGACTGAAGCTTTCTTT	CASRERGTEAFF
many	.	TRBV14	TRBJ2-7	TGTGCCAGCAATTTGGATCAGGTGGAGCAGTACTTC	CASNLDQVEQYF
few	.	TRBV6-6	TRBJ2-7	TGTGCCAGCAGTTACACCCACCGAACTAGCCTCGGCTCCTACGAGCAGTACTTC	CASSYTHRTSLGSYEQYF